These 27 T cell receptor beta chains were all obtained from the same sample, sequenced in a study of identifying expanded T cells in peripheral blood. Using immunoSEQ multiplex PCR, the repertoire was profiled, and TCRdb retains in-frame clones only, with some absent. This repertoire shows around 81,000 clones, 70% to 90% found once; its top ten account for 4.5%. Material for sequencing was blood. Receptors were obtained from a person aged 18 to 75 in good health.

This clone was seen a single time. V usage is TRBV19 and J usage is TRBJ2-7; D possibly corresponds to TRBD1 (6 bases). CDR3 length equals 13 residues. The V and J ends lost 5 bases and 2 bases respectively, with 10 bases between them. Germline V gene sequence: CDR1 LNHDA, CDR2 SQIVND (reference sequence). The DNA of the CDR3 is TGTGCCAGTAGTTTGAGGGGGACCTACGAGCAGTACTTC. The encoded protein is CASSLRGTYEQYF.

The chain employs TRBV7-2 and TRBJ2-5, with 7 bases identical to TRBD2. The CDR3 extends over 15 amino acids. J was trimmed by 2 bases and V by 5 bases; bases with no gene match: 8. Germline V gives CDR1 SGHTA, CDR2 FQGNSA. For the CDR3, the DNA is TGTGCCAGCAGCCGTCAGCGGGGTACTCAAGAGACCCAGTACTTC. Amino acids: CASSRQRGTQETQYF.

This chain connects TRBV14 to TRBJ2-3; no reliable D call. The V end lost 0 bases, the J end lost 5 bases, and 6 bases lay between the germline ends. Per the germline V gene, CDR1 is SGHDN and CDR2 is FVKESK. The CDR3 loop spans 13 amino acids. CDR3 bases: TGTGCCAGCAGCCAAGAATATCAAGATACGCAGTATTTT. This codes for CASSQEYQDTQYF.

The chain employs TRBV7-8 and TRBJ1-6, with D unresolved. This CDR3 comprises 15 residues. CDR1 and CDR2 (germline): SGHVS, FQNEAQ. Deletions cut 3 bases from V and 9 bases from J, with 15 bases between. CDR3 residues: CASSLFQLGPSPLHF. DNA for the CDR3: TGTGCCAGCAGCTTGTTTCAGTTAGGCCCTTCACCCCTCCACTTT.

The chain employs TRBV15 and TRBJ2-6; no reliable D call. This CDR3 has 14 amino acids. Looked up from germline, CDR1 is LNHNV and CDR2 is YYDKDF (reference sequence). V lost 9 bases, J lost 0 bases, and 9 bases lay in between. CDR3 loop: CATRPLSGANVLTF. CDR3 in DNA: TGTGCCACTCGTCCCCTCTCTGGGGCCAACGTCCTGACTTTC.

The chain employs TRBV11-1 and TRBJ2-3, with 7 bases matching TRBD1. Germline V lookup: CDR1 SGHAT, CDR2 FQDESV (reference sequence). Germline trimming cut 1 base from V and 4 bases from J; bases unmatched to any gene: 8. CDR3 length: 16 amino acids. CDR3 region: CASSLVQGKVSDTQYF. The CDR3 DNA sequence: TGTGCCAGCAGCTTAGTACAGGGGAAAGTGTCAGATACGCAGTATTTT.

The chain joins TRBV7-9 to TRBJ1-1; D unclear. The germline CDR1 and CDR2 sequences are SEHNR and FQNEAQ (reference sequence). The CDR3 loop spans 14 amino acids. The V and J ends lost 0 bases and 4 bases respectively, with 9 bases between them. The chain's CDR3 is CASSLALWGTEAFF. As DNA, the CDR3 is TGTGCCAGCAGCTTAGCGCTCTGGGGCACTGAAGCTTTCTTT.

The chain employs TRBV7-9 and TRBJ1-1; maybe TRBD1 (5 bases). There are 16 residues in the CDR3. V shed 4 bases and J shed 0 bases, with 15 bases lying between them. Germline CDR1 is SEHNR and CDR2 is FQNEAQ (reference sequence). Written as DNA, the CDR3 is TGTGCCAGCAGCTCGCGGAGGCTACAGGTGAACACTGAAGCTTTCTTT. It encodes CASSSRRLQVNTEAFF.

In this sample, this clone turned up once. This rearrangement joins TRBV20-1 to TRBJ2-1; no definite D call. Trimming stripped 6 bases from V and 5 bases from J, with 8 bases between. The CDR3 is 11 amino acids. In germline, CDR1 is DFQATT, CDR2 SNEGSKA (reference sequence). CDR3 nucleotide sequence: TGCAGTGCCGCGCCTCACAATGAGCAGTTCTTC. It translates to CSAAPHNEQFF.

Here the CDR3 DNA reads TGTGCCATCAGTGGGTTAGACAGCTATGGCTACACCTTC. This codes for CAISGLDSYGYTF. The chain combines TRBV10-3 with TRBJ1-2; perhaps TRBD1 as D (5 bases). V dropped 4 bases and J dropped 4 bases, with 10 bases sitting between them. Germline V gene data show CDR1 as ENHRY and CDR2 as SYGVKD. This CDR3 has 13 amino acids.

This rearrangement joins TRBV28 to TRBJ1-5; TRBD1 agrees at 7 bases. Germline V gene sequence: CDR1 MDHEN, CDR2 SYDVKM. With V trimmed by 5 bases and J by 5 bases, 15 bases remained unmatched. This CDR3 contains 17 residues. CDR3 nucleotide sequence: TGTGCCAGCAGTATTTCGACAGGGCGAAAAGGTTATCAGCCCCAGCATTTT. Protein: CASSISTGRKGYQPQHF. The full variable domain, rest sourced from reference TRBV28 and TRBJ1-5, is DVKVTQSSRYLVKRTGEKVFLECVQDMDHENMFWYRQDPGLGLRLIYFSYDVKMKEKGDIPEGYSVSREKKERFSLILESASTNQTSMYLCASSISTGRKGYQPQHFGDGTRLSIL.

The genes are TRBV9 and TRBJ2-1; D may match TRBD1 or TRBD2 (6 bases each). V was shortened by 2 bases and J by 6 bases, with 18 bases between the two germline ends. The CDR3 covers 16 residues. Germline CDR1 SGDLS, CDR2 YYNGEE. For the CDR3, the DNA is TGTGCCAGCAGCGTTCTCAAACCAGAGGGGGGCAATGAGCAGTTCTTC. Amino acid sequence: CASSVLKPEGGNEQFF.

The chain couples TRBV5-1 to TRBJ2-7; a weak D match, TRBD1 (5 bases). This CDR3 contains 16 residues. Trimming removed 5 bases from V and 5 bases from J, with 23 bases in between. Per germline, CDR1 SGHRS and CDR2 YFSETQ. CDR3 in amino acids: CASSGQGENGIHEQYF. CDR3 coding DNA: TGCGCCAGCAGTGGGCAGGGCGAGAATGGTATCCACGAGCAGTACTTC.

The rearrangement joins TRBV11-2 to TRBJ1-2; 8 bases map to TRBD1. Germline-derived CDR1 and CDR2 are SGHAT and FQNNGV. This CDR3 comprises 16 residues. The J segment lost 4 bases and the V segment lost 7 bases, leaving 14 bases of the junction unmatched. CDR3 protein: CASNLGTGTGFYGYTF. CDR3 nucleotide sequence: TGTGCCAGCAACCTGGGGACGGGGACAGGATTCTATGGCTACACCTTC.

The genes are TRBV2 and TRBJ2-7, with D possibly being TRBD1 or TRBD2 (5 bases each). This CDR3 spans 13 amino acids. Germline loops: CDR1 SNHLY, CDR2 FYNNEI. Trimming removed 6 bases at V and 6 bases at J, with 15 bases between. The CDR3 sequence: CASSDGARIEQYF. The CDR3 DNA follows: TGTGCCAGCAGCGACGGGGCCCGCATCGAGCAGTACTTC. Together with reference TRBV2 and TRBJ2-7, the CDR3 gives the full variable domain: EPEVTQTPSHQVTQMGQEVILRCVPISNHLYFYWYRQILGQKVEFLVSFYNNEISEKSEIFDDQFSVERPDGSNFTLKIRSTKLEDSAMYFCASSDGARIEQYFGPGTRLTVT.

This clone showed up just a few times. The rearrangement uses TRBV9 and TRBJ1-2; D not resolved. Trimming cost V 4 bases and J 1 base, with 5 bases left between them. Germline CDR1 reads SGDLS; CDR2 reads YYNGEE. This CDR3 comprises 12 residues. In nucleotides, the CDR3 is TGTGCCAGCAGCCCGGGTAACTATGGCTACACCTTC. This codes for CASSPGNYGYTF.

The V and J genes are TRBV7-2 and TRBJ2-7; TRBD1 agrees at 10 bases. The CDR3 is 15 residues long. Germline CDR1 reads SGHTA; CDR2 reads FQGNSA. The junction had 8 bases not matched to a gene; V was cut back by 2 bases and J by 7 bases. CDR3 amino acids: CASSLSGQGRKEQYF. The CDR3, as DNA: TGTGCCAGCAGCTTATCGGGACAGGGGAGGAAAGAGCAGTACTTC.

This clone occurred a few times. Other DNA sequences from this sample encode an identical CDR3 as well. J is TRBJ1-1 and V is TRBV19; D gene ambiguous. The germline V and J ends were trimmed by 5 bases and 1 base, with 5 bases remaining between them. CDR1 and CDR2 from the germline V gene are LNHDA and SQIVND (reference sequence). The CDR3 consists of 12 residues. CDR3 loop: CASSERNTEAFF. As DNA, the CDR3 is TGTGCCAGTAGTGAGAGGAACACTGAAGCTTTCTTT.

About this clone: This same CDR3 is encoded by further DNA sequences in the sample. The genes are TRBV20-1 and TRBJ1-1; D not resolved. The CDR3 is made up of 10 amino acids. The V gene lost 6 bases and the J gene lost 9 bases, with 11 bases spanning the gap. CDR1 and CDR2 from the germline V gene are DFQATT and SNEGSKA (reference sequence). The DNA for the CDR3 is TGCAGTGCGTCCCTGGGCAAAGCTTTCTTT. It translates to CSASLGKAFF.

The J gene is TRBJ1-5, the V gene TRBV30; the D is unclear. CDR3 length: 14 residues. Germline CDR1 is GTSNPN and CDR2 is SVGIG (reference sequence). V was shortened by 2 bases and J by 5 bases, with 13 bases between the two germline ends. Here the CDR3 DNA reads TGTGCCTGGAGTCTGAGGACGGGGTATCAGCCCCAGCATTTT. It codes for CAWSLRTGYQPQHF.

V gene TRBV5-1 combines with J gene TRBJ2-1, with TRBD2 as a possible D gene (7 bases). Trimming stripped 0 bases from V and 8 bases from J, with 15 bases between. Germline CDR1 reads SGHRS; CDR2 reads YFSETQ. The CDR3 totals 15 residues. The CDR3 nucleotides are TGCGCCAGCAGCTTGGAGGCGGGGGCTGGGGATGAGCAGTTCTTC. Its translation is CASSLEAGAGDEQFF.

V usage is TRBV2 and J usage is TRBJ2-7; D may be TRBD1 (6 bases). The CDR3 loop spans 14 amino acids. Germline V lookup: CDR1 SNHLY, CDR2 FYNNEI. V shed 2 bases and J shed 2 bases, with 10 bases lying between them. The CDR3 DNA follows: TGTGCCAGCAGTGAATCCAGGGGACCCTACGAGCAGTACTTC. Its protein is CASSESRGPYEQYF.

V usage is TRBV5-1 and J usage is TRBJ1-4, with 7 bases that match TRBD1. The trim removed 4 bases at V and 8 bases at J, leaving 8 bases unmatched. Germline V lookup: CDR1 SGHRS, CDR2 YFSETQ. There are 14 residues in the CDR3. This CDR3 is CASSPGTEGEKLFF. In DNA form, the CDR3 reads TGCGCCAGCAGCCCCGGGACAGAAGGGGAAAAACTGTTTTTT.

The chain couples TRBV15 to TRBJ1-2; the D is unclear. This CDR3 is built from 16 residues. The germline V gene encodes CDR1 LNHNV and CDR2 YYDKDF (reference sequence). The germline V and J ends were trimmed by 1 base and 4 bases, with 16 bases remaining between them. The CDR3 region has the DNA TGTGCCACCAGCAGAGGGGCTCGGGGTCCGACCTATGGCTACACCTTC. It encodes CATSRGARGPTYGYTF.

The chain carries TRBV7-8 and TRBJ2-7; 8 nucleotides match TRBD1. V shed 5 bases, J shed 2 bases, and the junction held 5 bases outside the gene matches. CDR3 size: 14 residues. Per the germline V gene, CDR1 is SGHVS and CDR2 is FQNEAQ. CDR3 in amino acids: CASSLRGQAYEQYF. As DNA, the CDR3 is TGTGCCAGCAGCCTCCGGGGACAGGCCTACGAGCAGTACTTC.

The CDR3 here is CASSLWGLDQPQHF. CDR3 sequence (DNA): TGTGCCAGCAGTTTATGGGGGCTCGATCAGCCCCAGCATTTT. The chain couples TRBV27 to TRBJ1-5; a weak D match, TRBD1 (6 bases). The germline gives CDR1 MNHEY, CDR2 SMNVEV (reference sequence). Trimming stripped 1 base from V and 5 bases from J, with 9 bases between. The CDR3 runs 14 residues.

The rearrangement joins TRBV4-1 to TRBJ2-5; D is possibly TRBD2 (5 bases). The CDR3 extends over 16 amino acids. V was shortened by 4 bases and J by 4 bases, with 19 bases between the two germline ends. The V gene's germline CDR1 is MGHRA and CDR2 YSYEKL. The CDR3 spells CASSLVYQDLGETQYF. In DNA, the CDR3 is TGCGCCAGCAGCCTGGTATATCAGGACTTGGGAGAGACCCAGTACTTC.